Shown below are 21 T cell receptor beta chains from a single sample sequenced in a study of T cell repertoires in cytomegalovirus infection. No cognate antigen is known for these TCRs. One entry per CDR3 protein results from TCRdb running MiXCR on the reads. The sample lists 640,000 or so distinct CDR3 sequences; roughly a third were seen once. The starting material was cultured PBMCs, obtained from culture after CMV antigen stimulation. The source of these receptors is a human donor in good health (CMV status not recorded). Some clones in this sample may be carry-over from other donors' samples.

The chain links TRBV12-3 or TRBV12-4 to TRBJ1-2; 7 positions agree with TRBD1. With V trimmed by 4 bases and J by 8 bases, 10 bases remained unmatched. CDR3 length: 14 amino acids. This CDR3 reads CASSWDSNYGGYTF. The CDR3 DNA reads TGTGCCAGCAGTTGGGACAGCAACTATGGCGGCTACACCTTC.

In DNA, the CDR3 is TGCGCCAGCAGCCAAGATAGCCAGAGAGCAACTAATGAAAAACTGTTTTTT. This translates into CASSQDSQRATNEKLFF. The rearrangement uses TRBV4-1 and TRBJ1-4; no clear D. Between the trimmed V and J ends, which lost 0 bases and 0 bases, there was a span of 11 bases. From germline, CDR1 is MGHRA and CDR2 YSYEKL. The CDR3 covers 17 residues.

The V gene is TRBV6-2 or TRBV6-3, the J gene TRBJ2-5, with D uncertain. The V and J ends lost 4 bases and 4 bases respectively, with 13 bases between them. The CDR3 covers 14 residues. Germline CDR1 is MNHEY and CDR2 is SVGEGT. CDR3 DNA: TGTGCCAGCAGTTCTTTAGGCGTGTCAGAGACCCAGTACTTC. It codes for CASSSLGVSETQYF.

This clonotype was counted many times. The chain employs TRBV12-3 or TRBV12-4 and TRBJ1-4, with TRBD1 as a possible D gene (6 bases). There are 13 residues in the CDR3. Trimming pared 7 bases from V and 8 bases from J, leaving 14 bases between. This CDR3 reads CASKSVGAEKLFF. Here the CDR3 DNA reads TGTGCCAGCAAATCCGTGGGGGCCGAAAAACTGTTTTTT.

The chain links TRBV7-9 to TRBJ1-3; D possibly corresponds to TRBD1 (5 bases). This CDR3 is 15 amino acids long. V lost 5 bases to trimming and J lost 0 bases, with 11 bases between them. The germline gives CDR1 SEHNR, CDR2 FQNEAQ (reference sequence). The CDR3 nucleotides read TGTGCCAGCAGCCCATACAGGTCCTCTGGAAACACCATATATTTT. This gives the protein CASSPYRSSGNTIYF.

With regard to this clonotype: A much larger clone differs by one base, so this may be a read error. The rearrangement links TRBV4-1 to TRBJ1-2; a weak D match, TRBD1 (5 bases). Deletions cut 3 bases from V and 6 bases from J, with 17 bases between. The CDR3 covers 15 residues. Germline CDR1 MGHRA, CDR2 YSYEKL. The CDR3 coding sequence is TGCGCCAGCAGCCAGAAGGAGGGGACGATGGATGGCTACACCTTC. This codes for CASSQKEGTMDGYTF.

The rearrangement joins TRBV5-4 to TRBJ2-1; 10 bases agree with TRBD2. V was pared by 8 bases and J by 8 bases, with 13 bases of the junction left unmatched. Germline CDR1 and CDR2: SGHNT and YYREEE (reference sequence). CDR3 length: 15 amino acids. The CDR3 here is CASSISGRPRDEQFF. Here the CDR3 DNA reads TGTGCCAGTAGTATTAGCGGGAGGCCCAGGGATGAGCAGTTCTTC.

A few counts support this clonotype. The chain joins TRBV12-5 to TRBJ2-3, with 9 bases identical to TRBD1. Germline-derived CDR1 and CDR2 are LGHNT and FRNRAP. The junction had 1 base not matched to a gene; V was cut back by 3 bases and J by 0 bases. The CDR3 has 15 amino acids. This CDR3 reads CASGFGQGSTDTQYF. For the CDR3, the DNA is TGTGCTAGTGGTTTCGGACAGGGGAGCACAGATACGCAGTATTTT.

The genes are TRBV3-1 and TRBJ2-7, with TRBD1 identical over 8 bases. The CDR3 loop spans 15 amino acids. Trimming cost V 0 bases and J 5 bases; bases outside gene matches: 6. Germline V gene data show CDR1 as LGHDT and CDR2 as YNNKEL (reference sequence). CDR3 protein: CASSQEWRQGNEQYF. The DNA of the CDR3 is TGTGCCAGCAGCCAAGAATGGAGACAGGGGAACGAGCAGTACTTC.

The chain combines TRBV2 with TRBJ1-4; 10 bases are shared with TRBD1. The CDR3 runs 14 residues. Germline values: CDR1 SNHLY, CDR2 FYNNEI. The junction had 1 base not matched to a gene; V was cut back by 3 bases and J by 6 bases. CDR3 in DNA: TGTGCCAGCAGTGAGGGGACAGGGGATGAAAAACTGTTTTTT. Encoded protein: CASSEGTGDEKLFF.

V usage is TRBV7-6 and J usage is TRBJ2-1; TRBD2 might be the D (7 bases). In germline, CDR1 is SGHVS, CDR2 FNYEAQ. The CDR3 length is 16 residues. V gave up 0 bases and J gave up 4 bases, with 13 bases separating them. CDR3 in amino acids: CASSLALRGGYNEQFF. The DNA of the CDR3 is TGTGCCAGCAGCTTAGCGCTGAGGGGGGGGTACAATGAGCAGTTCTTC.

This clonotype was seen a few times. The V gene is TRBV2, the J gene TRBJ1-1, with 9 bases lining up with TRBD1. Germline V gene sequence: CDR1 SNHLY, CDR2 FYNNEI. V trimming: 8 bases; J trimming: 4 bases; junction bases outside the gene matches: 8. This CDR3 has 14 residues. In nucleotides, the CDR3 is TGTGCCAGCGGGACAGGGATGAGTCGCACTGAAGCTTTCTTT. As protein: CASGTGMSRTEAFF.

With regard to this clonotype: A single base separates this from a much larger clone, so it may be a read error. The chain couples TRBV7-2 to TRBJ1-2; 9 bases map to TRBD1. In germline, CDR1 is SGHTA, CDR2 FQGNSA. This CDR3 has 15 amino acids. CDR3 nucleotide sequence: TGTGCCTGCAGCTTAGAACAGGGGGCGCCCGGGGGCTACACCTTC. Protein sequence: CACSLEQGAPGGYTF.

This sequence joins TRBV20-1 and TRBJ1-5; weak D call: TRBD1 (6 bases). CDR3 size: 19 residues. CDR1 is DFQATT and CDR2 is SNEGSKA in the germline V gene (reference sequence). V lost 3 bases and J 0 bases, leaving 24 bases between the germline ends. The CDR3 spells CSARAAGTILPYSNQPQHF. Written as DNA, the CDR3 is TGCAGTGCTAGGGCTGCCGGGACAATCCTTCCGTATAGCAATCAGCCCCAGCATTTT.

CDR3 bases: TGCAGCGTTGAAGCCCGGGGAGCCCCGTACTATGGCTACACCTTC. The encoded protein is CSVEARGAPYYGYTF. The chain employs TRBV29-1 and TRBJ1-2; no reliable D call. The germline gives CDR1 SQVTM, CDR2 ANQGSEA. The CDR3 contains 15 residues. The V gene lost 1 base and the J gene lost 3 bases, with 15 bases spanning the gap.

The chain combines TRBV2 with TRBJ1-6; perhaps TRBD1 as D (5 bases). The CDR3 extends over 14 amino acids. V was clipped by 3 bases and J by 7 bases, with 10 bases between them. Germline CDR1 is SNHLY and CDR2 is FYNNEI. This CDR3 is CASSDEGRNSPLHF. The CDR3 bases are TGTGCCAGCAGTGACGAGGGGAGGAATTCACCCCTCCACTTT.

The chain carries TRBV27 and TRBJ2-1; 9 nucleotides line up with TRBD2. V was pared by 5 bases and J by 4 bases, with 9 bases of the junction left unmatched. The CDR3 contains 16 residues. Germline CDR1 reads MNHEY; CDR2 reads SMNVEV (reference sequence). CDR3 protein: CASSRASGAAYNEQFF. CDR3 bases: TGTGCCAGCAGTAGGGCTAGCGGGGCCGCTTACAATGAGCAGTTCTTC.

The chain links TRBV12-3 or TRBV12-4 to TRBJ2-7; tentatively, D is TRBD1 or TRBD2 (5 bases each). Trimming left V 6 bases short and J 7 bases short, with 16 bases between. This CDR3 spans 13 amino acids. CDR3 amino acids: CASSLLGRTEQYF. CDR3 DNA: TGTGCCAGCAGCCTCCTGGGACGAACGGAGCAGTACTTC.

The count of this clonotype is one. A much larger clone differs by one base, so this may be a read error. The J gene is TRBJ2-7, the V gene TRBV7-2, with a tentative D call TRBD1 (5 bases). This CDR3 is 15 amino acids long. Germline lookup yields CDR1 SGHTA and CDR2 FQGNSA. DNA for the CDR3: TGTGCCAGCACCCACGGCCCCGACAGAACCTACGAGCGGTACTTC. The encoded protein is CASTHGPDRTYERYF. Drawing the rest from reference TRBV7-2 and TRBJ2-7, the complete variable domain is GAGVSQSPSNKVTEKGKDVELRCDPISGHTALYWYRQSLGQGLEFLIYFQGNSAPDKSGLPSDRFSAERTGGSVSTLTIQRTQQEDSAVYLCASTHGPDRTYERYFGPGTRLTVT.

The chain carries TRBV6-2 or TRBV6-3 and TRBJ1-5; tentatively, D is TRBD1 (6 bases). Germline V gene data show CDR1 as MNHEY and CDR2 as SVGEGT. The V gene lost 7 bases and the J gene lost 5 bases, with 27 bases spanning the gap. The CDR3 sequence is 18 residues long. CDR3 residues: CASTNSPDAMGGYQPQHF. CDR3 nucleotides: TGTGCCAGCACCAATAGCCCCGACGCGATGGGGGGCTATCAGCCCCAGCATTTT.

V is TRBV7-6 and J is TRBJ1-1, with 12 bases fitting TRBD1. Per the germline V gene, CDR1 is SGHVS and CDR2 is FNYEAQ. V lost 5 bases, J lost 4 bases, and 14 bases stayed unmatched. The CDR3 is 18 residues long. The CDR3 loop reads CASSNRDRGLVVATEAFF. The CDR3 nucleotides are TGTGCCAGCAGCAACCGGGACAGGGGGCTGGTGGTGGCCACTGAAGCTTTCTTT.